This TCR beta chain came from a study of T cells after yellow fever vaccination. This clonotype was counted at least ten times. TCRdb analysed the 5' RACE reads with MiXCR anew, one entry per CDR3 protein. The data contain approximately 240,000 distinct CDR3 sequences, 3.6% of them singletons. The CDR3 is made up of 16 amino acids. Germline loops: CDR1 KGHSH, CDR2 LQKENI. Trimming at V came to 4 bases and at J to 0 bases, leaving 5 bases not matched to a gene. The sequence was obtained from a man between 18 and 29 years old who received the YFV17D yellow fever vaccine. This material consisted of PBMCs, taken 15 days after the yellow fever booster vaccination. The chain is built from TRBV18 and TRBJ2-1; 8 bases agree with TRBD1. As DNA, the CDR3 is TGTGCCAGCTCACAGAATACAGGGGGCTCCTACAATGAGCAGTTCTTC. It translates to CASSQNTGGSYNEQFF.